This T cell receptor (beta chain) was obtained from a study of regulatory T cells in long-lasting Graves disease. Time point indicated: newly diagnosed GD, antithyroid drugs for less than 3 months. From PBMCs, RNA was extracted and then used to make the TCR library. Combining iRepertoire HTBI primers with Arm-PCR of CDR3 regions, the authors built TCR beta libraries. In TCRdb, the multiplex PCR reads were re-called with MiXCR into one record per CDR3 protein. In the table there are approximately 480,000 distinct CDR3 sequences, about a sixth of which are singletons. This clonotype was picked up many times. CDR1 and CDR2 (germline): DFQATT, SNEGSKA (reference sequence). CDR3 length equals 15 residues. The junction had 4 bases not matched to a gene; V was cut back by 1 base and J by 1 base. These same records also appear under a second study, on T cells in Graves' hyperthyroidism and ophthalmopathy.

The receptor's source is a man aged 35-49 years with Graves disease. The rearrangement joins TRBV20-1 to TRBJ2-4; 7 bases fit TRBD1. Sequenced here: peripheral blood mononuclear cells (PBMCs), sampled at new diagnosis, from a patient treated with antithyroid drugs. CDR3 sequence (DNA): TGCAGTGCTAGAGGAACGACAGGGGCCAAAAACATTCAGTACTTC. Residues: CSARGTTGAKNIQYF.